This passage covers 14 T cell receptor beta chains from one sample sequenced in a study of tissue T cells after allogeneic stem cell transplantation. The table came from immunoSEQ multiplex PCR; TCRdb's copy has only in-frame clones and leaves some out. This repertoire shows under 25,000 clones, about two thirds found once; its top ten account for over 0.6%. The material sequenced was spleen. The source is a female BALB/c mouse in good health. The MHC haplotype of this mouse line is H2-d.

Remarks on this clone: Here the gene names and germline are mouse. This CDR3 is CASSDRQPNTEVFF. The CDR3 bases that were read are TGTGCCAGCAGTGATAGACAGCCAAACACAGAAGTCTTC. The J gene is TRBJ1-1, the V gene TRBV13-1, with a possible D match to TRBD1 (5 bases). The read stops 1 residue short of the end of the CDR3; the missing end is completed from the germline J gene. Per germline, CDR1 NSHNY and CDR2 SYGAGN. V lost 1 base, J lost 0 bases, and 7 bases lay in between. The CDR3 is 14 amino acids.

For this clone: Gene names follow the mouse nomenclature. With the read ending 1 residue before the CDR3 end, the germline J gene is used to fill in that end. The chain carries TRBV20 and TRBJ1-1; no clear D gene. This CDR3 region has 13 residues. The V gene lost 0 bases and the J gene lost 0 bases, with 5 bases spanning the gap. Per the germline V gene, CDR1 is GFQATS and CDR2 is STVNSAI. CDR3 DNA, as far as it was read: TGTGGTGCTAGGGAAACAGCAAACACAGAAGTCTTC. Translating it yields CGARETANTEVF. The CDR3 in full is CGARETANTEVFF.

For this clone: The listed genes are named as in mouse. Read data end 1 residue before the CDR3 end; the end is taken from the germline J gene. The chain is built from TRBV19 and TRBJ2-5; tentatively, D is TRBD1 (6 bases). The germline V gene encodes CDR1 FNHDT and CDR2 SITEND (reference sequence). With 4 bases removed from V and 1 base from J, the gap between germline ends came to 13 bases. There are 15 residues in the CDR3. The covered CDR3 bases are TGTGCCAGCAGTCCGCCGGGACATGACCAAGACACCCAGTAC. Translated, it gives CASSPPGHDQDTQY. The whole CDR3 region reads CASSPPGHDQDTQYF.

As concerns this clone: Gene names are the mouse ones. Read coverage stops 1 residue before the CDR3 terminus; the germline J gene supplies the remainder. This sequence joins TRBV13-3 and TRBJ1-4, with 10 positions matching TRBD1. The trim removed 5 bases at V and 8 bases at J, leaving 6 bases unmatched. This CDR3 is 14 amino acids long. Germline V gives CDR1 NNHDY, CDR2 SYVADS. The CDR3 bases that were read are TGTGCCAGCAGAACCGGGACAGGGGTTGAAAGATTATTT. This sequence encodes CASRTGTGVERLF. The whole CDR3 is CASRTGTGVERLFF.

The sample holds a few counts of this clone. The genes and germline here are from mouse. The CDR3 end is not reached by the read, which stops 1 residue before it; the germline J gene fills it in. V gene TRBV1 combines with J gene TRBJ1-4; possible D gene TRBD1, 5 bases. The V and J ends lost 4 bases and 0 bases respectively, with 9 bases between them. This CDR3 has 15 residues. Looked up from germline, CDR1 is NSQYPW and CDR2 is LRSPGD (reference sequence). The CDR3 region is CTCSVTGFSNERLFF. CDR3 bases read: TGCACCTGCAGTGTAACAGGATTTTCCAACGAAAGATTATTT.

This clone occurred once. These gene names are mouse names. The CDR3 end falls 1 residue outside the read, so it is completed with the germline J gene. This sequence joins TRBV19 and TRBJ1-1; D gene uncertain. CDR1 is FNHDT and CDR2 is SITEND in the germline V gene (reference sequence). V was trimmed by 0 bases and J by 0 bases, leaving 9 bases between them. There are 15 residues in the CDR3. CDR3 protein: CASSIGAAANTEVFF. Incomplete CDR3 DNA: TGTGCCAGCAGTATAGGTGCGGCTGCAAACACAGAAGTCTTC.

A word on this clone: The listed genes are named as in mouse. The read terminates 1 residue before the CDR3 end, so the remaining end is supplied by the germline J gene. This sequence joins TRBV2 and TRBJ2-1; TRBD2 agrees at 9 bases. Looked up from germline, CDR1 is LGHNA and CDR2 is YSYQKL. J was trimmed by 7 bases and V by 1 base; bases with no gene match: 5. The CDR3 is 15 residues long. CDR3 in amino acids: CASSQVGGQGAEQFF. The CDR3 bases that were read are TGTGCCAGCAGCCAAGTGGGGGGGCAAGGGGCTGAGCAGTTC.

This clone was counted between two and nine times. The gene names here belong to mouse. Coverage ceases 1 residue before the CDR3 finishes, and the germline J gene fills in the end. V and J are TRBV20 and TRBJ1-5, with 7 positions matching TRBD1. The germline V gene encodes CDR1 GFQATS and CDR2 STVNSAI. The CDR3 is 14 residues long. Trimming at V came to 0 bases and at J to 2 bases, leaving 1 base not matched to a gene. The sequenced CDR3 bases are TGTGGTGCTAGGGACGGGACAGACAACCAGGCTCCGCTT. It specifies CGARDGTDNQAPL. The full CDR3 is CGARDGTDNQAPLF.

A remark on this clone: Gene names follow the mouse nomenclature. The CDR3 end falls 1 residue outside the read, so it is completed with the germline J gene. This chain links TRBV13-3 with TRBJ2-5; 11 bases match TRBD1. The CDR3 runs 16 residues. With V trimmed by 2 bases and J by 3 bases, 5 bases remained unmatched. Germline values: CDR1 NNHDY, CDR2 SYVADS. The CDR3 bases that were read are TGTGCCAGCAGTGAAAAGGACAGGGGGCGGCAAGACACCCAGTAC. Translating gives CASSEKDRGRQDTQY. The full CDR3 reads CASSEKDRGRQDTQYF.

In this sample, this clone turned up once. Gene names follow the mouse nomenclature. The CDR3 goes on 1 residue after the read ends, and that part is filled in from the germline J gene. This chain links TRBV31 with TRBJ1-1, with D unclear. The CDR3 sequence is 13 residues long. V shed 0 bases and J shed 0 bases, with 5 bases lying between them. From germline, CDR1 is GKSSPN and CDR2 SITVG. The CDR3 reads CAWSLGPNTEVFF. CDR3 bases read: TGTGCCTGGAGTCTAGGACCAAACACAGAAGTCTTC. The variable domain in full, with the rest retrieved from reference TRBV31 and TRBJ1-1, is AQTIHQWPVAEIKAVGSPLSLGCTIKGKSSPNLYWYWQATGGTLQQLFYSITVGQVESVVQLNLSASRPKDDQFILSTEKLLLSHSGFYLCAWSLGPNTEVFFGKGTRLTVV.

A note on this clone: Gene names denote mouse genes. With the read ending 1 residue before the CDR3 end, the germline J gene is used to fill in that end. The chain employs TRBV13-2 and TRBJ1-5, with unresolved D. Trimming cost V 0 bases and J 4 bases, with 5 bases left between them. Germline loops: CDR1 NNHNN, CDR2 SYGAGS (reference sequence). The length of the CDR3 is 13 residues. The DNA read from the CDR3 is TGTGCCAGCGGTGATGAGGCAAACCAGGCTCCGCTT. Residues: CASGDEANQAPL. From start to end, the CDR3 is CASGDEANQAPLF.

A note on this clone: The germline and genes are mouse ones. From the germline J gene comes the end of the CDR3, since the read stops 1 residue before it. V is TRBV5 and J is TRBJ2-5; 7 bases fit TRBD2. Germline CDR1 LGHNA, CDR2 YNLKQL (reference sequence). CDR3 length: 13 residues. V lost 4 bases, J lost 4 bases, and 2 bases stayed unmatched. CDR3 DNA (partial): TGTGCCAGCAGCCCCGGGGGGGAAGACACCCAGTAC. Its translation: CASSPGGEDTQY. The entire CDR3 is CASSPGGEDTQYF.

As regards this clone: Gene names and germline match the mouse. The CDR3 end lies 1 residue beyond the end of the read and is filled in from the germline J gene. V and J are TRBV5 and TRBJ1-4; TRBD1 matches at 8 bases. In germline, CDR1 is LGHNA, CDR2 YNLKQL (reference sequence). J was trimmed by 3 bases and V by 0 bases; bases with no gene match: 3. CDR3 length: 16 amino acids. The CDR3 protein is CASSQDVDRANERLFF. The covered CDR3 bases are TGTGCCAGCAGCCAAGATGTGGACAGGGCCAACGAAAGATTATTT.

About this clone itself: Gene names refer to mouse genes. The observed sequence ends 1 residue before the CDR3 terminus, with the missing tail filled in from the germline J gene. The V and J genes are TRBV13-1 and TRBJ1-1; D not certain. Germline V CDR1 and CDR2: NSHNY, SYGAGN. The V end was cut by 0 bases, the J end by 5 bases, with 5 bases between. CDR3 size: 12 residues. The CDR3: CASSDVRTEVFF. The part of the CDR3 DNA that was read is TGTGCCAGCAGTGATGTGAGAACAGAAGTCTTC.